These T cell receptor beta chains were read from a single sample in a study of T cell responses to AZD1222 COVID-19 vaccine. Sequencing used immunoSEQ multiplex PCR; TCRdb keeps in-frame clones, though not all of them. The sample shows around 120,000 clones, roughly 87% of them seen only once. Here the sequenced sample was peripheral blood, taken on day 0 of AZD1222 vaccination. These receptors came from an adult in good health. CDR3s include the opening cysteine and the closing phenylalanine or tryptophan. The D gene is left open where the match is weak. A row's size may be missing; if present it is once, few, many or a size class.

j_call d_call v_call clone_size cdr3_nt cdr3_aa
TRBJ2-7 - TRBV5-1 - TGCGCCAGCAGCCTCGGGCCTTTCTACGAGCAGTACTTC CASSLGPFYEQYF
TRBJ2-1 - TRBV7-2 - TGTGCCAGCAGTACGACGGCTGCCCAAGGCAATGAGCAGTTCTTC CASSTTAAQGNEQFF
TRBJ1-4 TRBD1 TRBV2 - TGTGCCAGCAGTGAAGACAGGGGCCTGAAAAAACTGTTTTTT CASSEDRGLKKLFF
TRBJ2-3 - TRBV13 - TGTGCCAGCAGCTTTAGAGGACCTAGCACAGATACGCAGTATTTT CASSFRGPSTDTQYF
TRBJ2-3 - TRBV7-9 few TGTGCCAGCAGCTTAGCCGAAGATAGCACAGATACGCAGTATTTT CASSLAEDSTDTQYF
TRBJ1-6 - TRBV2 - TGTGCCAGCAGCTCGAGGACGGGATATAATTCACCCCTCCACTTT CASSSRTGYNSPLHF
TRBJ2-7 - TRBV27 - TGTGCCAGCAGTTTACGGGACACGGGCTACGAGCAGTACTTC CASSLRDTGYEQYF
TRBJ2-1 TRBD1 TRBV11-2 - TGTGCCAGCAGCTTATCTTGGACAGGGAACGATGAGCAGTTCTTC CASSLSWTGNDEQFF
TRBJ1-4 - TRBV30 - TGTGCCTGGAGTGTACAGGCAACTAATGAAAAACTGTTTTTT CAWSVQATNEKLFF
TRBJ1-1 TRBD1 TRBV19 - TGTGCCAGCCCCGGACAGGGAAACACTGAAGCTTTCTTT CASPGQGNTEAFF
TRBJ2-1 - TRBV2 - TGTGCCAGCAGCCCGGACATTTCCAAACGGTTCTTC CASSPDISKRFF
TRBJ1-1 TRBD1 TRBV6-5 - TGTGCCAGCAGGGGACAGGGCATAAATGAAGCTTTCTTT CASRGQGINEAFF
TRBJ2-7 - TRBV19 - TGTGCCAGTAGTACCGGAAGAGCCTACGAGCAGTACTTC CASSTGRAYEQYF
TRBJ2-5 TRBD2 TRBV7-9 - TGTGCCAGCAGACCTCGGACTAGCGGGAGCCAAGAGACCCAGTACTTC CASRPRTSGSQETQYF
TRBJ1-6 - TRBV23-1 - TGCGCCAGCACCTTAACAGTGAGCTCCTATAATTCACCCCTCCACTTT CASTLTVSSYNSPLHF
TRBJ2-7 - TRBV19 once TGTGCCAGTAGTTCGACAGCCCAATACCAACTCTCCTACGAGCAGTACTTC CASSSTAQYQLSYEQYF
TRBJ1-5 - TRBV9 - TGTGCCAGCAGCTCGCGAGGGGACAGCAATCAGCCCCAGCATTTT CASSSRGDSNQPQHF
TRBJ2-3 TRBD2 TRBV5-1 - TGCGCCAGTACTAGCGGGAGGGCCAGCCCAGATACGCAGTATTTT CASTSGRASPDTQYF
TRBJ1-3 - TRBV9 - TGTGCCAGCCCTGAGCGCCCTAAGGGAGGAAACACCATATATTTT CASPERPKGGNTIYF
TRBJ2-7 - TRBV19 - TGTGCCAGTAGTATCCGGACAAGCTACGAGCAGTACTTC CASSIRTSYEQYF